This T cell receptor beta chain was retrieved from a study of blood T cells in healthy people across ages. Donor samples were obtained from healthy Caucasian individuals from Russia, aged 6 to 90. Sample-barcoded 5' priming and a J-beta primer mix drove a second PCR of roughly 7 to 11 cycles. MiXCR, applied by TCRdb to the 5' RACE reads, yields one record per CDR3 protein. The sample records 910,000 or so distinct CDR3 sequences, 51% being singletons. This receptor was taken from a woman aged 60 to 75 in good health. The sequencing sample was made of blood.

This chain's CDR3 is CASTLGTSGRDEQFF. The DNA for the CDR3 is TGTGCCAGCACTCTCGGGACTAGCGGGAGGGATGAGCAGTTCTTC. This chain joins TRBV28 and TRBJ2-1; 16 bases align to TRBD2. Per the germline V gene, CDR1 is MDHEN and CDR2 is SYDVKM. This CDR3 is built from 15 residues. The J segment lost 8 bases and the V segment lost 7 bases, leaving 5 bases of the junction unmatched.